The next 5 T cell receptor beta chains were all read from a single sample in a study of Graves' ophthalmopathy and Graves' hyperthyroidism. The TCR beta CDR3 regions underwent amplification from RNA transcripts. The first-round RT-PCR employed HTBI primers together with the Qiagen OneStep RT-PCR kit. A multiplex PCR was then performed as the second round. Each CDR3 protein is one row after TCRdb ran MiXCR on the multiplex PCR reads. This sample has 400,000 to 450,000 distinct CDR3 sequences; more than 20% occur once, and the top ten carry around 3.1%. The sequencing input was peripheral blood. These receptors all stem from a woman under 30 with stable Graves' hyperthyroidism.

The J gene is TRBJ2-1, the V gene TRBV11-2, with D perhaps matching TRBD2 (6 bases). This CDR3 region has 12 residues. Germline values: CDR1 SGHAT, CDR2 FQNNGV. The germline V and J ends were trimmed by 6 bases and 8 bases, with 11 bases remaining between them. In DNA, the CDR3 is TGTGCCAGCAGTCTAGCGTGGGATGAGCAGTTCTTC. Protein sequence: CASSLAWDEQFF.

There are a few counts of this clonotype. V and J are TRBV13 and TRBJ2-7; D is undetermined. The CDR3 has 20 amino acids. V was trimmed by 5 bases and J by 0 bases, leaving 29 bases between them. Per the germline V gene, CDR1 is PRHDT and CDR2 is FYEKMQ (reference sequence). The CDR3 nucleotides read TGTGCCAGCAGCCTGACGGTGGGCTCAAAAGACGGAAGTAGCTCCTACGAGCAGTACTTC. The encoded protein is CASSLTVGSKDGSSSYEQYF.

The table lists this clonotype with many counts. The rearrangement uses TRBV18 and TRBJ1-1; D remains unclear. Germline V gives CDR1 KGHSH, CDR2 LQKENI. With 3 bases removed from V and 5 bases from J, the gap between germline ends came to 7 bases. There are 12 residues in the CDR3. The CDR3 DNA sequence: TGTGCCAGCTCACCTGTAGAAACTGAAGCTTTCTTT. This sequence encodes CASSPVETEAFF. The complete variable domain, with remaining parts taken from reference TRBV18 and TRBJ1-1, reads NAGVMQNPRHLVRRRGQEARLRCSPMKGHSHVYWYRQLPEEGLKFMVYLQKENIIDESGMPKERFSAEFPKEGPSILRIQQVVRGDSAAYFCASSPVETEAFFGQGTRLTVV.

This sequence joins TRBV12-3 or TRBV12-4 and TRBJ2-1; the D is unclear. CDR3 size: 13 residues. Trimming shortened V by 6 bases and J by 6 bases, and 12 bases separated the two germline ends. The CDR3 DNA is TGTGCCAGCAGGGGTAGGAGAGGCAATGAGCAGTTCTTC. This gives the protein CASRGRRGNEQFF.

As DNA, the CDR3 is TGTGCCTGGAGTGTAGGACACAGGGACACTGAAGCTTTCTTT. Its translation: CAWSVGHRDTEAFF. This chain links TRBV30 with TRBJ1-1; TRBD1 might be the D (6 bases). Germline V CDR1 and CDR2: GTSNPN, SVGIG (reference sequence). The ends were cut back, 0 bases at V and 3 bases at J, with 11 bases in the middle. The CDR3 spans 14 residues.